One and the same sample provided the 10 T cell receptor beta chains below, sequenced in a study of blood T cells in healthy people across ages. It was with a sample-barcoded 5' primer and a J-beta primer mix that a second PCR of roughly 7 to 12 cycles was run. MiXCR, applied by TCRdb to the 5' RACE reads, yields one record per CDR3 protein. Found here are about 730,000 distinct CDR3 sequences, roughly 47% of them singletons; the top ten hold about 20%. Sequenced: blood. These receptors were taken from a woman aged 60-75 years in good health.

This clonotype came up a few times. The gene calls are TRBV21-1 and TRBJ2-7. TRBV21-1 is labeled a pseudogene. The CDR3 totals 20 residues. The CDR3 spells CASSKRGRPFGFLAPYEQYF. The CDR3 region has the DNA TGTGCCAGCAGCAAAAGAGGTCGGCCTTTCGGGTTTCTCGCTCCCTACGAGCAGTACTTC.

In its sample, this clonotype was seen a few times. J is TRBJ2-1 and V is TRBV9; tentative D call: TRBD2 (6 bases). The CDR3 is 16 residues long. The V gene lost 1 base and the J gene lost 2 bases, with 13 bases spanning the gap. CDR1 is SGDLS, CDR2 YYNGEE, per germline. The CDR3 DNA sequence: TGTGCCAGCAGCGTAAACGGCGGGGTTACCTACAATGAGCAGTTCTTC. It encodes CASSVNGGVTYNEQFF.

DNA of the CDR3: TGCAGTGCTCCCTTCACAGATACGCAGTATTTT. This translates into CSAPFTDTQYF. The V call is TRBV20-1, the J call TRBJ2-3; D uncertain. Germline assignment: CDR1 DFQATT and CDR2 SNEGSKA (reference sequence). The CDR3 length is 11 residues. Trimming removed 5 bases from V and 2 bases from J, with 5 bases in between.

This clonotype was recorded a few times. The chain recombines TRBV7-3 with TRBJ2-1, with D perhaps matching TRBD1 or TRBD2 (7 bases each). This CDR3 region has 16 residues. Germline CDR1 SGHTA, CDR2 FQGTGA. Trimming took off 5 bases at V and 5 bases at J, with 19 bases between the two ends. CDR3 DNA: TGTGCCAGCAGCCCCCAGGGGGGGGGGCGTAACAATGAGCAGTTCTTC. Encoded protein: CASSPQGGGRNNEQFF.

The gene calls are TRBV18 and TRBJ2-1; D unresolved. The CDR3 runs 12 residues. V dropped 0 bases and J dropped 15 bases, with 12 bases sitting between them. CDR1 and CDR2 from the germline V gene are KGHSH and LQKENI. The CDR3 reads CASSPPSGDRFF. The CDR3 region has the DNA TGTGCCAGCTCACCACCTTCCGGTGACCGGTTCTTC. Supplemented by reference TRBV18 and TRBJ2-1, the full variable domain reads NAGVMQNPRHLVRRRGQEARLRCSPMKGHSHVYWYRQLPEEGLKFMVYLQKENIIDESGMPKERFSAEFPKEGPSILRIQQVVRGDSAAYFCASSPPSGDRFFGPGTRLTVL.

This clonotype was recorded a few times. This chain uses TRBV18 with TRBJ2-1; D uncertain. The CDR3 contains 16 residues. Germline values: CDR1 KGHSH, CDR2 LQKENI. V was pared by 3 bases and J by 4 bases, with 16 bases between. As DNA, the CDR3 is TGTGCCAGCTCACCTGGGCCCCTGACAACTTACAATGAGCAGTTCTTC. It translates to CASSPGPLTTYNEQFF.

The chain uses TRBV12-3 or TRBV12-4 and TRBJ1-5; D gene uncertain. The CDR3 consists of 15 residues. Trimming left V 2 bases short and J 2 bases short, with 10 bases between. CDR3 in DNA: TGTGCCAGCAGTTTACGGGCTTGGGGCAATCAGCCCCAGCATTTT. Translation: CASSLRAWGNQPQHF.

The chain employs TRBV7-2 and TRBJ2-1; maybe TRBD1 (5 bases). V lost 2 bases and J lost 4, with 15 bases in between. Germline CDR1 is SGHTA and CDR2 is FQGNSA. The CDR3 has 16 residues. The CDR3 region has the DNA TGTGCCAGCAGCTTAAATTATGGACACCCGTACAATGAGCAGTTCTTC. It yields the protein CASSLNYGHPYNEQFF. Full variable domain (rest looked up from reference TRBV7-2 and TRBJ2-1): GAGVSQSPSNKVTEKGKDVELRCDPISGHTALYWYRQSLGQGLEFLIYFQGNSAPDKSGLPSDRFSAERTGGSVSTLTIQRTQQEDSAVYLCASSLNYGHPYNEQFFGPGTRLTVL.

This sequence joins TRBV3-1 and TRBJ2-5; 10 bases align to TRBD2. The CDR3 sequence is 16 residues long. Germline trimming cut 0 bases from V and 4 bases from J; bases unmatched to any gene: 5. Germline V gives CDR1 LGHDT, CDR2 YNNKEL (reference sequence). The CDR3 loop reads CASSQDPSGGSETQYF. CDR3 DNA sequence: TGTGCCAGCAGCCAAGATCCTAGCGGGGGTTCAGAGACCCAGTACTTC.

In this sample, this clonotype turned up a few times. This sequence joins TRBV7-9 and TRBJ2-1, with TRBD1 identical over 7 bases. Germline loops: CDR1 SEHNR, CDR2 FQNEAQ (reference sequence). The junction had 8 bases not matched to a gene; V was cut back by 7 bases and J by 8 bases. This CDR3 spans 13 amino acids. This CDR3 reads CASNRQGRHEQFF. CDR3 bases: TGTGCCAGCAACCGACAGGGAAGACATGAGCAGTTCTTC.